Below, one T cell receptor (beta chain) is given with its context. The entry originates in a study of blood T cell repertoires in COVID-19. At the level of the study: The United States, Italy and Spain were the sources of the acute and convalescent COVID-19 samples. Sample material is recorded as cDNA or gDNA derived from T cells, B-cell-depleted T cells, or PBMCs.

The table came from immunoSEQ multiplex PCR; TCRdb's copy has only in-frame clones and leaves some out. The sample lists 250,000 or so clones; about 87% were seen once. The germline gives CDR1 SGHVS, CDR2 FNYEAQ. Trimming cost V 5 bases and J 0 bases; bases outside gene matches: 6. This CDR3 is built from 18 residues. Seattle enrolled patients during active infection and tracked them longitudinally. The rearrangement joins TRBV7-6 to TRBJ2-2; 13 nucleotides agree with TRBD2. The source is a man aged 25-45 years with COVID-19, enrolled during active disease. The specimen sequenced was peripheral blood. CDR3 in DNA: TGTGCCAGCAGCGAGGGACTAGCGGGGACCACGAACACCGGGGAGCTGTTTTTT. Protein sequence: CASSEGLAGTTNTGELFF.